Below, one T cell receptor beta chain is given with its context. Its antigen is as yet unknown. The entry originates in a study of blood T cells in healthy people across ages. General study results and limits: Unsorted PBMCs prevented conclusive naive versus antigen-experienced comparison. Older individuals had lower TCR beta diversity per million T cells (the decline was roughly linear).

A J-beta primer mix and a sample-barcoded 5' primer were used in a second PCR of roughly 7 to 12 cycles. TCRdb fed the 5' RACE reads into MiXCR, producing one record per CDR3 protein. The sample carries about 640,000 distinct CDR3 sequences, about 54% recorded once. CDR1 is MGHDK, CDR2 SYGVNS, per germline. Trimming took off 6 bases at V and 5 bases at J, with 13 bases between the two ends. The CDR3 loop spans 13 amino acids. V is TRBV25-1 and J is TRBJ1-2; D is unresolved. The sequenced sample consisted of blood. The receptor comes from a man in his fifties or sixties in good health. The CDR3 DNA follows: TGTGCCAGCAGGGGAGGGCGCCAATATGGCTACACCTTC. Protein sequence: CASRGGRQYGYTF.